The sequence of this TCR beta chain was determined in a study of CD8+ T cells in alopecia areata. This CDR3 is built from 18 residues. Trimming pared 5 bases from V and 5 bases from J, leaving 25 bases between. CDR1 and CDR2 (germline): SGHNT, YENEEA. Once RNA had been extracted, it was reverse transcribed into cDNA to act as the sequencing template. Assay used: immunoSEQ multiplex PCR; TCRdb lists only in-frame clones, some missing. The sample lists fewer than 40,000 clones; approximately 58% were seen once. The source of this sequence is a human donor with alopecia areata. The chain has TRBV11-3 and TRBJ2-1, with D possibly being TRBD2 (5 bases). Sequencing used NKG2D-high CD8+ T cells sorted from blood. The chain's CDR3 is CASSPRGSQFFVDNEQFF. The CDR3 nucleotides are TGTGCCAGCAGCCCCCGAGGGTCCCAGTTTTTCGTGGACAATGAGCAGTTCTTC.